This T cell receptor beta chain came from a study of blood T cell repertoires in COVID-19. The germline V gene has CDR1 SGHNT and CDR2 YENEEA. The CDR3 spans 13 residues. The ends were cut back, 1 base at V and 3 bases at J, with 7 bases in the middle. Assay: immunoSEQ multiplex PCR; the TCRdb copy retains only in-frame clones and omits some. The sample has fewer than 250,000 clones; roughly 83% are singletons. The chain joins TRBV11-3 to TRBJ2-7, with a tentative D call TRBD2 (6 bases). Material for sequencing was PBMCs or T cells enriched from blood (not recorded which). The TCR was taken from a woman between 50 and 59 years old who had recovered from COVID-19. CDR3: CASSLGRDYEQYF. In DNA form, the CDR3 reads TGTGCCAGCAGCTTAGGGCGGGACTACGAGCAGTACTTC.